This TCR beta chain came from a study of T cells in tumors after PD-1 blockade (dated by TCRdb to the late 2010s). For context, the study as a whole: Exclusion criteria were prior checkpoint blockade, use of systemic immunosuppressants, or recent radiotherapy or other anti-cancer therapy within 4 weeks. Patients received pembrolizumab 200 mg every 3 weeks or cemiplimab 350 mg every 2 weeks. While on anti-PD-1 treatment, some of the patients also continued taking daily vismodegib 150 mg. On average, peripheral blood samples yielded some 37,000 unique clonotypes and over 100,000 TCR templates (range about 22,000-290,000). Using site-matched tumors from BCC or SCC patients sampled before and after anti-PD-1 therapy, the study carried out paired single-cell RNA and TCR sequencing. To compare blood and tumor clonotypes, bulk TCR sequencing was performed on nine to eleven peripheral blood samples from roughly 5 patients. Clinical response was assessed using RECIST version 1.1.

The paper's findings and limits, for the study overall: The source of novel T cell clones was not identified and could include lymphoid organs or rare unexpanded clones within the tumor or its periphery. Roughly two fifths of tumor TCR clonotypes were found in blood, and some novel exhausted tumor clones appeared in pre-treatment blood, suggesting peripheral recruitment.

This specimen's time point label, per the study, means: before anti-PD-1 therapy. Genomic DNA extracted from tumor biopsies or peripheral blood was used for bulk TCRbeta sequencing, with input ranging from roughly 550 ng to 6,500 ng. Every patient had histologically proven advanced or metastatic basal or squamous cell carcinoma and was a poor candidate for surgical resection. Of the approximately ten patients in the basal cell carcinoma cohort, several underwent bulk tumor TCR sequencing. Details on this clone: It has no known antigen specificity. No base-level quality is on record; no much larger clone is a single base apart.

From cysteine to phenylalanine, the CDR3 is 13 amino acids long. Kept here is only the CDR3 DNA, which spans 39 bases and is read in frame from base 1. The germline V gene (reference sequence) sets CDR1 to LNHNV and CDR2 to YYDKDF. V lost 5 bases and J lost 2 bases, and the count of bases not matched to a germline gene is 2. Deep TCRbeta sequencing was performed with the immunoSEQ platform. Per the original workflow: Only productive rearrangements were exported from the immunoSEQ Analyzer for downstream analysis. T cell phenotypes were assigned to bulk TCRbeta clonotypes by matching the clonotypes to single-cell RNA+TCR-seq clones with the same TCRbeta sequence. Tumor enrichment of a clone was calculated by dividing the clone's tumor frequency by the clone's PBMC frequency, both taken from bulk TCR sequencing. GLIPH was used to group TCRs into specificity groups, clusters of distinct TCRs likely recognizing common antigens via shared CDR3 motifs. Imported from immuneACCESS, the table was reduced by TCRdb to in-frame sequences with V and J called. These copies leave out some clones; in studies compared against another copy, an unresolved V gene accounts for under half, and the cause of the remainder is not known. V and J calls and clone size follow that table, whereas D and trimming were derived from the DNA. The sample profile shows around 50,000 clones; approximately 75% of them were found once. Clones ranked in the top ten supply 15% to 20% of the sample.

The chain employs TRBV15 and TRBJ2-5, and 7 junction bases match TRBD1. The receptor's source is a human donor with basal cell carcinoma. The sequences come from PBMCs, collected before anti-PD-1 treatment. The DNA is TGTGCCACCAGCCGGGACAGTCAAGAGACCCAGTACTTC. Its amino acids are CATSRDSQETQYF.